This is a list of T cell receptor beta chains from one sample in a study of PD-L1 blockade in urothelial cancer. Clones were read by immunoSEQ multiplex PCR, and TCRdb kept only the in-frame ones, dropping some. The sample consists of tens of thousands of clones, about 72% of them appearing once. The specimen was PBMCs, collected around atezolizumab (anti-PD-L1) treatment. The receptors were gathered from a man in his 70s with urothelial cancer. CDR3s leave out the opening cysteine and the closing phenylalanine or tryptophan.

j_call v_call cdr3_aa
TRBJ2-1 TRBV4-3 ASSQEISPGDEQF
TRBJ2-1 TRBV27 ATSGVPGGGNEQF
TRBJ2-1 TRBV7-2 ASSQPGKNEQF
TRBJ1-5 TRBV7-2 ASSFDRNNQPQH
TRBJ1-2 TRBV5-4 ASSSWTGAGS
TRBJ2-3 TRBV14 ASSQQKTSTDTQY
TRBJ2-2 TRBV9 ASSSSGVTGELF
TRBJ1-4 TRBV28 ATSTGLNEKLF
TRBJ1-1 TRBV6-6 ASSYSQGALDTEAF
TRBJ2-2 TRBV7-3 ASSLQANTGELF
TRBJ2-6 TRBV12-5 ASGLTRYSGANVLT
TRBJ2-1 TRBV7-9 ASSFYFRQGTDEQF
TRBJ1-4 TRBV6-1 ASSAEPRSGEKLF
TRBJ1-4 TRBV19 ASTDRRSTTNEKLF
TRBJ2-7 TRBV10-3 AISEEQGRGNYEQY
TRBJ2-7 TRBV6-5 ASSREGAGEQY
TRBJ2-7 TRBV21-1 ASSNGGCYEQY
TRBJ1-1 TRBV18 ASSPTTVWYTEAF
TRBJ2-1 TRBV28 ASSLPGLAYNEQF
TRBJ2-5 TRBV28 ASSGGGAGFAQETQY
TRBJ1-5 TRBV7-2 ASSLGWRRSNQPQH
TRBJ2-7 TRBV7-8 ASSLDRGLPYEQY
TRBJ2-7 TRBV28 ASSFNYEQY
TRBJ2-5 TRBV5-4 ASSMGLAGDGETQY
TRBJ1-2 TRBV5-1 ASSGGDAFYGYT
TRBJ1-4 TRBV27 ASSYGGPREKLF
TRBJ2-7 TRBV5-1 ASSLATSGSRGIGEQY
TRBJ2-7 TRBV5-6 ASSLLPGGTPGQQY
TRBJ2-7 TRBV5-6 ASSLVAGQQY
TRBJ1-2 TRBV4-2 ASSQELKGTGLLVYYGYT
TRBJ2-3 TRBV27 ASSPGQVLTDTQY
TRBJ2-3 TRBV5-1 ASSGQGRPDTQY
TRBJ1-2 TRBV5-1 ASSPVTGGKDGYT
TRBJ2-3 TRBV6-6 ASSYSEDTQY
TRBJ2-2 TRBV28 ASSDTTANTGELF
TRBJ2-7 TRBV2 ASRTTGAGEQY
TRBJ1-3 TRBV18 ASSPQAGAANTIY
TRBJ2-1 TRBV6-5 ASSGLANNEQF
TRBJ2-7 TRBV6-4 ASSDLRGQVNEY
TRBJ2-1 TRBV5-4 ASFRGLAGEYNEQF
TRBJ2-7 TRBV7-2 ASSLEAGGHEQY
TRBJ2-5 TRBV18 ASSPGAGGAQETQY
TRBJ2-7 TRBV18 ASSPTGGGYEQY
TRBJ2-7 TRBV11-3 ASSRDRAYEQY
TRBJ2-7 TRBV12-2 ASRLSAAYEQY
TRBJ2-2 TRBV7-2 ASTGLRNTGELF
TRBJ2-1 TRBV11-2 ASSFVREGRGGQF